These 27 T cell receptor beta chains came from one sample sequenced in a study of regulatory T cells in long-lasting Graves disease (dated by TCRdb to the early 2020s). The time point label for this specimen denotes: newly diagnosed GD, antithyroid drugs for less than 3 months. For both TCR sequencing and RNA sequencing, RNA was extracted from PBMCs in TRIzol. Libraries came from multiplex PCR. Reads for this sample came from an Illumina HiSeq 4000. To build TCR beta libraries, CDR3 regions were amplified by Arm-PCR using iRepertoire HTBI primers. Starting from the raw public reads, TCRdb applied fastp trimming at Q25, assembled clones with MiXCR and retained in-frame beta chains. Every entry covers one CDR3 protein and lists the most common genes and DNA from its rows. This sample gives roughly 500,000 distinct CDR3 sequences in total; 11% to 15% of them show up just once. The top ten hold approximately 15% of the sample.

The sample also formed part of further work on T cells in Graves' hyperthyroidism and ophthalmopathy.

The specimen was peripheral blood mononuclear cells (PBMCs), collected at new diagnosis, from a patient treated with antithyroid drugs. These receptors all stem from a woman between 50 and 59 years old with Graves disease. Donor details come from another sample of the same person, matched by shared clones.

This clonotype showed up many times. This chain links TRBV27 with TRBJ1-5, with TRBD1 as a possible D gene (6 bases). Germline V lookup: CDR1 MNHEY, CDR2 SMNVEV (reference sequence). This CDR3 comprises 15 residues. V lost 6 bases, J lost 0 bases, and 12 bases lay in between. This CDR3 is CASSPRTDSNQPQHF. The CDR3 DNA reads as TGTGCCAGCAGCCCTCGGACAGATAGCAATCAGCCCCAGCATTTT.

Only a few counts were recorded for this clonotype. The chain is built from TRBV7-9 and TRBJ2-7, with D hard to call. Germline V gene lookup returns CDR1 SEHNR and CDR2 FQNEAQ (reference sequence). The V and J ends lost 1 base and 3 bases respectively, with 13 bases between them. The CDR3 is made up of 15 amino acids. In nucleotides, the CDR3 is TGTGCCAGCAGCTTAGAAAGTTCTCGGCTCTACGAGCAGTACTTC. Its protein is CASSLESSRLYEQYF.

The chain combines TRBV18 with TRBJ2-1; 15 bases agree with TRBD2. The CDR3 covers 17 residues. Per the germline V gene, CDR1 is KGHSH and CDR2 is LQKENI. With V trimmed by 0 bases and J by 9 bases, 6 bases remained unmatched. The CDR3 spells CASSPPWTSGRATEQFF. CDR3 DNA: TGTGCCAGCTCACCACCCTGGACTAGCGGGAGGGCCACTGAGCAGTTCTTC.

This clonotype was detected ten times or more. The chain recombines TRBV6-1 with TRBJ2-5; 7 bases agree with TRBD2. The junction had 8 bases not matched to a gene; V was cut back by 5 bases and J by 5 bases. The CDR3 covers 14 residues. Germline lookup yields CDR1 MNHNS and CDR2 SASEGT. CDR3 in amino acids: CASSPGGGEETQYF. DNA for the CDR3: TGTGCCAGCAGTCCGGGGGGAGGAGAGGAGACCCAGTACTTC.

This clonotype was counted at least ten times. This rearrangement joins TRBV11-3 to TRBJ2-1; 8 bases map to TRBD2. The CDR3 has 16 residues. The V gene end was trimmed by 0 bases and the J gene end by 4 bases; junction bases not matched to a gene: 5. Germline V gene lookup returns CDR1 SGHNT and CDR2 YENEEA. CDR3 sequence: CASSLEAGTRYNEQFF. The CDR3 DNA sequence: TGTGCCAGCAGCTTAGAAGCCGGGACTAGATACAATGAGCAGTTCTTC.

In its sample, this clonotype was seen many times. The CDR3 nucleotides are TGCGCCAGCAGCTCGCTTCGACTAGTAGACAATGAGCAGTTCTTC. Translated, it gives CASSSLRLVDNEQFF. J is TRBJ2-1 and V is TRBV5-1, with TRBD2 as a possible D gene (6 bases). CDR1 and CDR2 from the germline V gene are SGHRS and YFSETQ. The CDR3 consists of 15 residues. V shed 3 bases and J shed 5 bases, with 15 bases lying between them.

The gene calls are TRBV28 and TRBJ2-7; maybe TRBD1 (6 bases). This CDR3 comprises 16 residues. Between the trimmed V and J ends, which lost 8 bases and 4 bases, there was a span of 24 bases. The germline V gene has CDR1 MDHEN and CDR2 SYDVKM. The CDR3 loop reads CASPIRTAHTQYEQYF. The DNA of the CDR3 is TGTGCCAGCCCCATTAGGACAGCACACACCCAGTACGAGCAGTACTTC. Filled out from reference TRBV28 and TRBJ2-7, the complete variable domain reads DVKVTQSSRYLVKRTGEKVFLECVQDMDHENMFWYRQDPGLGLRLIYFSYDVKMKEKGDIPEGYSVSREKKERFSLILESASTNQTSMYLCASPIRTAHTQYEQYFGPGTRLTVT.

At least ten counts were recorded for this clonotype. This chain joins TRBV12-3 or TRBV12-4 and TRBJ2-7, with 7 bases that match TRBD1. The CDR3 sequence is 12 residues long. V lost 5 bases to trimming and J lost 9 bases; unmatched junction nucleotides: 7. CDR3 bases: TGTGCCAGCAGTCGTTGGGACAGAGGGCAGTACTTC. This codes for CASSRWDRGQYF.

The chain employs TRBV19 and TRBJ2-1, with D tentatively TRBD1 or TRBD2 (5 bases each). Matching the DNA end better, TRBJ2-7 makes the J call doubtful. From germline, CDR1 is LNHDA and CDR2 SQIVND (reference sequence). CDR3 size: 14 residues. In DNA form, the CDR3 reads TGTGCCAGTAGTACGAGGGGCTCCTACAATGAGCAGTACTTC. Protein sequence: CASSTRGSYNEQYF.

There are many counts of this clonotype. The chain employs TRBV20-1 and TRBJ2-3; D remains unclear. V gave up 3 bases and J gave up 2 bases, with 6 bases separating them. This CDR3 comprises 12 residues. Germline CDR1 reads DFQATT; CDR2 reads SNEGSKA (reference sequence). DNA for the CDR3: TGCAGTGCTAGCGGCTCCACAGATACGCAGTATTTT. Amino acids: CSASGSTDTQYF.

There are many counts of this clonotype. The V call is TRBV7-3, the J call TRBJ2-1; 11 nucleotides align to TRBD2. V shed 1 base and J 8 bases; nucleotides not matched to a gene: 7. The CDR3 runs to 16 residues. Germline V gene sequence: CDR1 SGHTA, CDR2 FQGTGA. As DNA, the CDR3 is TGTGCCAGCAGCTTAAGGGGTAGCGGGAGGGCTCATGAGCAGTTCTTC. It translates to CASSLRGSGRAHEQFF.

This chain's CDR3 is CASSQDLGDGTEAFF. The CDR3 DNA reads TGCGCCAGCAGCCAAGATCTAGGGGATGGCACTGAAGCTTTCTTT. The genes are TRBV4-1 and TRBJ1-1; a weak D match, TRBD1 (5 bases). Between the trimmed V and J ends, which lost 0 bases and 4 bases, there was a span of 12 bases. Germline V gene sequence: CDR1 MGHRA, CDR2 YSYEKL. The CDR3 contains 15 residues.

This clonotype has at least ten counts. This sequence joins TRBV30 and TRBJ2-1; 8 positions agree with TRBD2. This CDR3 has 15 amino acids. Germline values: CDR1 GTSNPN, CDR2 SVGIG (reference sequence). V shed 1 base, J shed 10 bases, and the junction held 12 bases outside the gene matches. The CDR3 DNA reads as TGTGCCTGGAGTGGACAGGCTGGACTAGCAGGGGAGCAGTTCTTC. This gives the protein CAWSGQAGLAGEQFF.

The chain combines TRBV5-1 with TRBJ2-1, with 8 nucleotides matching TRBD2. The V gene end was trimmed by 0 bases and the J gene end by 11 bases; junction bases not matched to a gene: 10. Germline lookup yields CDR1 SGHRS and CDR2 YFSETQ. This CDR3 comprises 15 residues. Here the CDR3 DNA reads TGCGCCAGCAGCTTGGAAAATAGCGGGGTCGAGAAGCAGTTCTTC. Translated: CASSLENSGVEKQFF.

This clonotype was seen many times. This rearrangement joins TRBV2 to TRBJ2-7; TRBD1 agrees at 8 bases. Germline CDR1 SNHLY, CDR2 FYNNEI. CDR3 length: 15 residues. Trimming took 5 bases from V and 4 from J; bases not matched to a gene: 10. The DNA of the CDR3 is TGTGCCAGCAGTACGCTCAGGGGGCTAGCTTACGAGCAGTACTTC. This gives the protein CASSTLRGLAYEQYF.

This clonotype was observed a handful of times. This chain uses TRBV5-1 with TRBJ1-4; D may be TRBD1 (6 bases). This CDR3 comprises 15 residues. The germline CDR1 and CDR2 sequences are SGHRS and YFSETQ. The germline V and J ends were trimmed by 5 bases and 0 bases, with 11 bases remaining between them. CDR3 coding DNA: TGCGCCAGCAGGACCGCAGGGGCAACTAATGAAAAACTGTTTTTT. Translation: CASRTAGATNEKLFF.

This clonotype occurred many times. The V call is TRBV18, the J call TRBJ2-5, with D hard to call. This CDR3 is 13 amino acids long. Germline CDR1 reads KGHSH; CDR2 reads LQKENI. V was trimmed by 3 bases and J by 1 base, leaving 6 bases between them. The CDR3 region has the DNA TGTGCCAGCTCACCCGAACCCCAAGAGACCCAGTACTTC. Amino acid sequence: CASSPEPQETQYF.

In this sample, this clonotype turned up a few times. The rearrangement links TRBV29-1 to TRBJ1-2; weak D call: TRBD1 (6 bases). This CDR3 contains 15 residues. Trimming left V 1 base short and J 7 bases short, with 19 bases between. Germline values: CDR1 SQVTM, CDR2 ANQGSEA. CDR3 bases: TGCAGCGTTGAAGTGAGGGGGGGCGCGGGGTTTGGCTACACCTTC. As protein: CSVEVRGGAGFGYTF. The full variable domain, rest sourced from reference TRBV29-1 and TRBJ1-2, is SAVISQKPSRDICQRGTSLTIQCQVDSQVTMMFWYRQQPGQSLTLIATANQGSEATYESGFVIDKFPISRPNLTFSTLTVSNMSPEDSSIYLCSVEVRGGAGFGYTFGSGTRLTVV.

Ten or more counts support this clonotype. The V gene is TRBV12-3 or TRBV12-4, the J gene TRBJ1-1; the D gene is possibly TRBD1 (6 bases). CDR3 length: 15 residues. Trimming pared 7 bases from V and 3 bases from J, leaving 18 bases between. The CDR3 reads CASTSFSGGHTEAFF. Here the CDR3 DNA reads TGTGCCAGCACCTCCTTTAGTGGGGGGCACACTGAAGCTTTCTTT.

This clonotype was counted ten times or more. The V call is TRBV11-2, the J call TRBJ2-5, with 7 bases lining up with TRBD2. CDR1 and CDR2 from the germline V gene are SGHAT and FQNNGV. The CDR3 loop spans 16 amino acids. Trimming at V came to 5 bases and at J to 1 base, leaving 10 bases not matched to a gene. The CDR3 sequence: CASSPSSGRAQETQYF. In DNA, the CDR3 is TGTGCCAGCAGCCCCAGTAGTGGGAGGGCCCAAGAGACCCAGTACTTC.

This clonotype has ten or more counts. The V gene is TRBV27, the J gene TRBJ2-3; D possibly corresponds to TRBD2 (6 bases). The CDR3 has 14 residues. Germline V CDR1 and CDR2: MNHEY, SMNVEV (reference sequence). V was pared by 6 bases and J by 3 bases, with 13 bases between. The CDR3 bases are TGTGCCAGCAGGTTCGCGGGATCAACAGATACGCAGTATTTT. The encoded protein is CASRFAGSTDTQYF.

As to this clonotype: This may stem from a read error, because a much larger clone lies one nucleotide away. The genes are TRBV6-1 and TRBJ1-5, with 7 bases aligning to TRBD1. The trim removed 6 bases at V and 3 bases at J, leaving 5 bases unmatched. CDR3 length: 14 amino acids. Looked up from germline, CDR1 is MNHNS and CDR2 is SASEGT. CDR3 protein: CASSRDSFNQPQHF. The CDR3 DNA follows: TGTGCCAGCAGCCGGGACAGTTTCAATCAGCCCCAGCATTTT.

In its sample, this clonotype was seen many times. The chain joins TRBV10-3 to TRBJ2-5, with D tentatively TRBD2 (5 bases). The CDR3 totals 13 residues. Trimming left V 10 bases short and J 4 bases short, with 16 bases between. The germline gives CDR1 ENHRY, CDR2 SYGVKD. CDR3 DNA sequence: TGTGCCACCACCTTTGAGGGCGCAGAGACCCAGTACTTC. Its translation: CATTFEGAETQYF.

This clonotype was seen ten or more times. This chain links TRBV6-5 with TRBJ1-1, with D perhaps TRBD1 (6 bases). Trimming stripped 0 bases from V and 4 bases from J, with 12 bases between. The CDR3 totals 15 residues. The germline V gene has CDR1 MNHEY and CDR2 SVGAGI. The CDR3 DNA is TGTGCCAGCAGTTACTCGGGGGGGGCCAGCACTGAAGCTTTCTTT. Its protein product is CASSYSGGASTEAFF.

This clonotype has a count of ten or more. The rearrangement joins TRBV18 to TRBJ2-3, with D unclear. Germline assignment: CDR1 KGHSH and CDR2 LQKENI. CDR3 length equals 14 residues. The V and J ends lost 3 bases and 0 bases respectively, with 7 bases between them. CDR3 protein: CASSPNPSTDTQYF. CDR3 coding DNA: TGTGCCAGCTCACCGAACCCCAGCACAGATACGCAGTATTTT.

To note about this clonotype: Sequence at one end of the junction differs from germline and may be a read error. CDR3 nucleotide sequence: TGTGCCAGCGGCTTCCAGTGTATTACCGGGGAGCTGTTTTTT. This encodes CASGFQCITGELFF. V usage is TRBV5-1 and J usage is TRBJ2-2, with D perhaps TRBD2 (5 bases). Germline loops: CDR1 SGHRS, CDR2 YFSETQ. The CDR3 covers 14 residues.

In its sample, this clonotype was seen a few times. CDR3 sequence (DNA): TGTGCCAGCAGCCCGACGGGACTAGCTCCCAATGAGCAGTTCTTC. This sequence encodes CASSPTGLAPNEQFF. The V gene is TRBV7-9, the J gene TRBJ2-1; 9 nucleotides agree with TRBD2. The J segment lost 6 bases and the V segment lost 5 bases, leaving 8 bases of the junction unmatched. The CDR3 spans 15 residues. Looked up from germline, CDR1 is SEHNR and CDR2 is FQNEAQ (reference sequence). The full variable domain, with the rest looked up from reference TRBV7-9 and TRBJ2-1, is DTGVSQNPRHKITKRGQNVTFRCDPISEHNRLYWYRQTLGQGPEFLTYFQNEAQLEKSRLLSDRFSAERPKGSFSTLEIQRTEQGDSAMYLCASSPTGLAPNEQFFGPGTRLTVL.